Following are 26 T cell receptor beta chains from one sample sequenced in a study of blood T cell repertoires in COVID-19. TCRdb keeps only in-frame clones here, not all; method: immunoSEQ multiplex PCR. The table has approximately 390,000 clones, around nine tenths seen once. Sequencing used PBMCs or T cells enriched from blood (not recorded which). These receptors were obtained from a woman between 45 and 60 years old who had recovered from COVID-19.

The V call is TRBV19, the J call TRBJ2-3; TRBD2 matches at 8 bases. The CDR3 contains 15 residues. Germline V CDR1 and CDR2: LNHDA, SQIVND (reference sequence). V gave up 3 bases and J gave up 4 bases; unmatched junction bases: 6. CDR3 in amino acids: CASSMGGGFADTQYF. The CDR3 nucleotides read TGTGCCAGTAGTATGGGCGGGGGGTTCGCAGATACGCAGTATTTT.

The CDR3 reads CASSEGHEAFF. The CDR3 bases are TGTGCCAGCAGTGAGGGACATGAAGCTTTCTTT. This chain connects TRBV6-1 to TRBJ1-1, with a tentative D call TRBD1 (6 bases). Trimming pared 3 bases from V and 7 bases from J, leaving 6 bases between. Per the germline V gene, CDR1 is MNHNS and CDR2 is SASEGT. This CDR3 has 11 amino acids.

In this sample, this clone turned up a few times. The J gene is TRBJ2-5, the V gene TRBV7-9; possible D gene TRBD2, 5 bases. Germline V lookup: CDR1 SEHNR, CDR2 FQNEAQ (reference sequence). V was cut by 4 bases and J by 1 base, with 16 bases left in between. The CDR3 is made up of 16 amino acids. CDR3 sequence reads: CASSSGGSRTQETQYF. The CDR3 DNA follows: TGTGCCAGCAGCTCCGGTGGGAGCAGGACCCAAGAGACCCAGTACTTC.

This clone was counted once. V and J are TRBV6-2 or TRBV6-3 and TRBJ2-3, with D tentatively TRBD1 (7 bases). V was cut by 6 bases and J by 3 bases, with 16 bases left in between. In germline, CDR1 is MNHEY, CDR2 SVGEGT. CDR3 length: 15 amino acids. Written as DNA, the CDR3 is TGTGCCAGCAGCCTGGCAGGGGGGCGGACAGATACGCAGTATTTT. It encodes CASSLAGGRTDTQYF.

This chain links TRBV10-3 with TRBJ1-5, with 10 positions matching TRBD1. CDR1 is ENHRY and CDR2 is SYGVKD in the germline V gene. This CDR3 has 14 residues. Trimming at V came to 6 bases and at J to 5 bases, leaving 4 bases not matched to a gene. CDR3 sequence reads: CAISVGQGDQPQHF. In DNA, the CDR3 is TGTGCCATCAGCGTAGGACAGGGGGATCAGCCCCAGCATTTT.

This chain connects TRBV7-2 to TRBJ1-6; a weak D match, TRBD1 (5 bases). CDR1 is SGHTA, CDR2 FQGNSA, per germline. Trimming removed 1 base at V and 7 bases at J, with 8 bases between. The length of the CDR3 is 14 residues. The CDR3 DNA reads as TGTGCCAGCAGCTTAGAGGGGCCGAATTCACCCCTCCACTTT. As protein: CASSLEGPNSPLHF.

The chain recombines TRBV7-2 with TRBJ1-1; D not resolved. Germline V gene lookup returns CDR1 SGHTA and CDR2 FQGNSA. The CDR3 is 14 amino acids. V was clipped by 4 bases and J by 0 bases, with 9 bases between them. In DNA, the CDR3 is TGTGCCAGCAGCTCACAGAACCTGAACACTGAAGCTTTCTTT. Translation: CASSSQNLNTEAFF.

The genes are TRBV9 and TRBJ2-5, with 7 nucleotides matching TRBD2. Unmatched junction bases numbered 8, after V lost 2 bases and J lost 4 bases. The germline V gene encodes CDR1 SGDLS and CDR2 YYNGEE. CDR3 length equals 15 residues. The CDR3 bases are TGTGCCAGCAGCGTGGAGGGGAGGGGCCGAGAGACCCAGTACTTC. Its translation is CASSVEGRGRETQYF. The variable domain in full, completed from reference TRBV9 and TRBJ2-5, reads DSGVTQTPKHLITATGQRVTLRCSPRSGDLSVYWYQQSLDQGLQFLIQYYNGEERAKGNILERFSAQQFPDLHSELNLSSLELGDSALYFCASSVEGRGRETQYFGPGTRLLVL.

This rearrangement joins TRBV28 to TRBJ2-2, with no clear D. The CDR3 runs 12 residues. V shed 8 bases and J shed 6 bases, with 10 bases lying between them. Germline lookup yields CDR1 MDHEN and CDR2 SYDVKM. CDR3 sequence: CASHLRSGELFF. CDR3 nucleotides: TGTGCCAGCCATCTTCGGTCCGGGGAGCTGTTTTTT. Complete variable domain (other parts from reference TRBV28 and TRBJ2-2): DVKVTQSSRYLVKRTGEKVFLECVQDMDHENMFWYRQDPGLGLRLIYFSYDVKMKEKGDIPEGYSVSREKKERFSLILESASTNQTSMYLCASHLRSGELFFGEGSRLTVL.

This chain connects TRBV30 to TRBJ2-7; 10 bases align to TRBD2. The CDR3 contains 15 residues. CDR1 and CDR2 from the germline V gene are GTSNPN and SVGIG (reference sequence). After removal of 8 bases from V and 1 base from J, the junction contained 11 bases not matched to a gene. CDR3 DNA: TGTGCCCTCTTTAACCCACTAGCGGGGTCCTACGAGCAGTACTTC. Protein sequence: CALFNPLAGSYEQYF.

The CDR3 DNA reads TGTGCCAGCAGCTTGGGCAGGGTGGGCCCCTATAATTCACCCCTCCACTTT. It yields the protein CASSLGRVGPYNSPLHF. The chain links TRBV7-9 to TRBJ1-6, with D possibly TRBD1 on 5 matching bases. Germline V CDR1 and CDR2: SEHNR, FQNEAQ (reference sequence). V was trimmed by 3 bases and J by 2 bases, leaving 14 bases between them. CDR3 length: 17 amino acids.

The chain is built from TRBV6-5 and TRBJ1-4; 9 bases are a match to TRBD1. The CDR3 totals 15 residues. Germline V gives CDR1 MNHEY, CDR2 SVGAGI. The V and J ends lost 5 bases and 8 bases, in that order; junction bases with no gene match: 9. The CDR3 sequence is CASSKLQGAGEKLFF. For the CDR3, the DNA is TGTGCCAGCAGTAAACTACAGGGGGCTGGGGAAAAACTGTTTTTT.

Only a few counts were recorded for this clone. This chain uses TRBV4-2 with TRBJ1-5, with unresolved D. The CDR3 is made up of 16 amino acids. Germline V gene sequence: CDR1 LGHNA, CDR2 YNFKEQ. V lost 0 bases, J lost 0 bases, and 9 bases lay in between. CDR3 region: CASSQDMRYSNQPQHF. CDR3 nucleotides: TGTGCCAGCAGCCAAGATATGCGCTATAGCAATCAGCCCCAGCATTTT.

The chain has TRBV10-3 and TRBJ2-7; TRBD2 might be the D (6 bases). The CDR3 length is 17 residues. The germline V and J ends were trimmed by 2 bases and 1 base, with 18 bases remaining between them. Germline values: CDR1 ENHRY, CDR2 SYGVKD. This CDR3 reads CAISETAGPLASYEQYF. CDR3 coding DNA: TGTGCCATCAGTGAGACCGCGGGACCCCTGGCGTCCTACGAGCAGTACTTC.

About this clone itself: A read error may account for a junction end that differs from germline. The chain is built from TRBV7-7 and TRBJ2-5; 8 bases are a match to TRBD2. The CDR3 is 18 residues long. Germline loops: CDR1 SSHAT, CDR2 FNYEAQ (reference sequence). The CDR3 DNA reads as TGTGCTAGCAGCTTAGCACCCTCCGGGCGGGGGGCGCAAGAGACCCAGTACTTC. Protein product: CASSLAPSGRGAQETQYF.

J is TRBJ1-2 and V is TRBV5-5, with TRBD1 identical over 7 bases. CDR3 length: 14 residues. The trim removed 4 bases at V and 4 bases at J, leaving 7 bases unmatched. Germline V gene sequence: CDR1 SGHKS, CDR2 YYEKEE (reference sequence). The CDR3 DNA reads as TGTGCCAGCAGCACCGGGACAGACCTCTATGGCTACACCTTC. It yields the protein CASSTGTDLYGYTF.

The chain carries TRBV11-2 and TRBJ2-3, with D perhaps matching TRBD1 (6 bases). The CDR3 has 15 amino acids. Germline V gene lookup returns CDR1 SGHAT and CDR2 FQNNGV. V was clipped by 7 bases and J by 2 bases, with 16 bases between them. CDR3 DNA sequence: TGTGCCAGCATGGGGGCAGCTCCTGTCACAGATACGCAGTATTTT. Translating gives CASMGAAPVTDTQYF. Using reference TRBV11-2 and TRBJ2-3 for the parts outside the CDR3, the full variable domain is EAGVAQSPRYKIIEKRQSVAFWCNPISGHATLYWYQQILGQGPKLLIQFQNNGVVDDSQLPKDRFSAERLKGVDSTLKIQPAKLEDSAVYLCASMGAAPVTDTQYFGPGTRLTVL.

The chain's CDR3 is CASSLPGDPDTQYF. CDR3 nucleotide sequence: TGTGCCAGCAGCTTGCCAGGGGATCCAGATACGCAGTATTTT. This chain joins TRBV5-5 and TRBJ2-3; possibly TRBD1 for D (6 bases). The germline gives CDR1 SGHKS, CDR2 YYEKEE (reference sequence). This CDR3 comprises 14 residues. V was shortened by 1 base and J by 4 bases, with 10 bases between the two germline ends. Filled out from reference TRBV5-5 and TRBJ2-3, the complete variable domain reads DAGVTQSPTHLIKTRGQQVTLRCSPISGHKSVSWYQQVLGQGPQFIFQYYEKEERGRGNFPDRFSARQFPNYSSELNVNALLLGDSALYLCASSLPGDPDTQYFGPGTRLTVL.

This chain uses TRBV6-8 with TRBJ2-7; 7 positions agree with TRBD2. CDR1 and CDR2 (germline): MNHGY, SAAAGT. The V and J ends lost 0 bases and 3 bases, in that order; junction bases with no gene match: 11. CDR3 size: 17 residues. CDR3 residues: CASSYSQVTSEFYEQYF. The CDR3 DNA follows: TGTGCCAGCAGTTACTCACAAGTAACTAGCGAATTCTACGAGCAGTACTTC.

V is TRBV7-9 and J is TRBJ1-2, with D maybe TRBD1 (5 bases). Germline V gene sequence: CDR1 SEHNR, CDR2 FQNEAQ (reference sequence). V lost 0 bases and J lost 3, with 17 bases in between. The CDR3 covers 17 residues. The CDR3 DNA sequence: TGTGCCAGCAGCTTAGCCCGGAGGGGAGTAGAGGACTATGGCTACACCTTC. Amino acids: CASSLARRGVEDYGYTF.

The chain links TRBV7-9 to TRBJ2-7; D is possibly TRBD1 (6 bases). The V end was cut by 5 bases, the J end by 6 bases, with 17 bases between. The CDR3 is made up of 14 amino acids. Per germline, CDR1 SEHNR and CDR2 FQNEAQ (reference sequence). In DNA form, the CDR3 reads TGTGCCAGCAGCCAAACAGGGTTTCAGCCCGAGCAGTACTTC. This codes for CASSQTGFQPEQYF.

The chain employs TRBV6-6 and TRBJ2-7; 9 nucleotides align to TRBD2. V lost 0 bases, J lost 4 bases, and 7 bases stayed unmatched. This CDR3 contains 16 residues. Per the germline V gene, CDR1 is MNHNY and CDR2 is SVGAGI (reference sequence). The CDR3 spells CASSYSSGGKGYEQYF. The CDR3 DNA reads TGTGCCAGCAGTTACTCGAGCGGGGGGAAGGGTTACGAGCAGTACTTC.

This rearrangement joins TRBV2 to TRBJ1-5; D might be TRBD1 (6 bases). The germline V gene encodes CDR1 SNHLY and CDR2 FYNNEI. Trimming pared 8 bases from V and 7 bases from J, leaving 18 bases between. The CDR3 length is 14 residues. The CDR3 nucleotides read TGTGCCAGCGACCTACAGGGAATTATCCAGCCCCAGCATTTT. It is translated as CASDLQGIIQPQHF.

In its sample, this clone ranks as medium-sized. V and J are TRBV4-1 and TRBJ1-2; D is uncertain. The CDR3 covers 12 residues. In germline, CDR1 is MGHRA, CDR2 YSYEKL. V was shortened by 0 bases and J by 8 bases, with 7 bases between the two germline ends. The CDR3 region is CASSQEERGYTF. The DNA of the CDR3 is TGCGCCAGCAGCCAAGAGGAGAGAGGCTACACCTTC.

V is TRBV9 and J is TRBJ1-3, with 7 bases fitting TRBD1. The V gene end was trimmed by 3 bases and the J gene end by 0 bases; junction bases not matched to a gene: 9. The CDR3 sequence is 17 residues long. Germline V gene lookup returns CDR1 SGDLS and CDR2 YYNGEE. The chain's CDR3 is CASSGRVGTVSGNTIYF. Written as DNA, the CDR3 is TGTGCCAGCAGCGGGAGAGTCGGGACAGTCTCTGGAAACACCATATATTTT.

This clone was seen just once. The J gene is TRBJ2-3, the V gene TRBV5-1, with TRBD1 matching over 7 bases. The CDR3 extends over 16 amino acids. Germline V gene lookup returns CDR1 SGHRS and CDR2 YFSETQ. V was clipped by 0 bases and J by 4 bases; unmatched bases: 8. The CDR3 protein is CASSLADRATSDTQYF. The CDR3 DNA reads as TGCGCCAGCAGCTTGGCCGACAGGGCTACATCAGATACGCAGTATTTT.